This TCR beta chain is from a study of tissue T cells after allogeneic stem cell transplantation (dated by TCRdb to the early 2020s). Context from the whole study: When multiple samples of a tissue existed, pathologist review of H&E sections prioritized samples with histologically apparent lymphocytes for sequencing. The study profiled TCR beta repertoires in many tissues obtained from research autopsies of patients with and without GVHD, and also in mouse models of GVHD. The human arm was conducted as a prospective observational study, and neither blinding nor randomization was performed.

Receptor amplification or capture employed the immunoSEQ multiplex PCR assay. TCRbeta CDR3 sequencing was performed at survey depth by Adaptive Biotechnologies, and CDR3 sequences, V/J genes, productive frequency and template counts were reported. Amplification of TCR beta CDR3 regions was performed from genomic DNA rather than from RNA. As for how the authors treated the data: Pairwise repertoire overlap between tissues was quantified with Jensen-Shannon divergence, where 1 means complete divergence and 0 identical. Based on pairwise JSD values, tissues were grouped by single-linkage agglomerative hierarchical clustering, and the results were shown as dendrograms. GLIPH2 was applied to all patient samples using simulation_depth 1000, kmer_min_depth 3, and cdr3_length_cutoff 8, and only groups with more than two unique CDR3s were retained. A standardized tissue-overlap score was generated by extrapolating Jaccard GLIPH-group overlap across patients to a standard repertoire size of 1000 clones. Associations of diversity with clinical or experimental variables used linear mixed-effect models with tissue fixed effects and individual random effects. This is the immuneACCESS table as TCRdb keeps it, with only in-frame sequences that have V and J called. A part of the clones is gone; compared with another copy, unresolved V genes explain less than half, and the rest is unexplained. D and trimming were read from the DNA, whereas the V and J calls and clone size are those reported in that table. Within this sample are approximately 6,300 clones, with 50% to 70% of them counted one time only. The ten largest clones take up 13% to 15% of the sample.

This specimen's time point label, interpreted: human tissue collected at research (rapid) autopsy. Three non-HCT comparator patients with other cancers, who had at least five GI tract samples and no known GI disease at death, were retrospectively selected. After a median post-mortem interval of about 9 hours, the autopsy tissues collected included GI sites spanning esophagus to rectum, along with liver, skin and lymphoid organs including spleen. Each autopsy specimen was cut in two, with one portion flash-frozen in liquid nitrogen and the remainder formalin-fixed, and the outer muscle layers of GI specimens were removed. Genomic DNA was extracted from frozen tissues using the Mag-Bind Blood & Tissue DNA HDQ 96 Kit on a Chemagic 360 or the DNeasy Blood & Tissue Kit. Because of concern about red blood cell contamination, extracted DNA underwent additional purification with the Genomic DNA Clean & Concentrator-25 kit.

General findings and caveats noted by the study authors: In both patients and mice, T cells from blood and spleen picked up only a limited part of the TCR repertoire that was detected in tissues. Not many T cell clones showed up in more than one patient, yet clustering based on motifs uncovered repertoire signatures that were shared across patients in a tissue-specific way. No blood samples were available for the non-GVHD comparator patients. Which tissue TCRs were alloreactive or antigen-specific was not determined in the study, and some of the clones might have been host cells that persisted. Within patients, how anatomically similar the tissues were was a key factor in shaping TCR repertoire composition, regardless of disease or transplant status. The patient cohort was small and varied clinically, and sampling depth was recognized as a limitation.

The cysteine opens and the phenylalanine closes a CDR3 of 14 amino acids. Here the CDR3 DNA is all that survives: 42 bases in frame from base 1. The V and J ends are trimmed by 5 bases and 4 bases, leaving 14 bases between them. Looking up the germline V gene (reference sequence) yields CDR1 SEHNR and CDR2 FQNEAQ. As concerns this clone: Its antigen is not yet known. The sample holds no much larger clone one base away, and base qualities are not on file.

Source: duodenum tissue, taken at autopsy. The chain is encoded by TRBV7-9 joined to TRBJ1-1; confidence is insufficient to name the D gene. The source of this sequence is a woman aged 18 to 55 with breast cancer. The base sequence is TGTGCCAGCAGCGGGTTAGGGCTCCGCACTGAAGCTTTCTTT. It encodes CASSGLGLRTEAFF.